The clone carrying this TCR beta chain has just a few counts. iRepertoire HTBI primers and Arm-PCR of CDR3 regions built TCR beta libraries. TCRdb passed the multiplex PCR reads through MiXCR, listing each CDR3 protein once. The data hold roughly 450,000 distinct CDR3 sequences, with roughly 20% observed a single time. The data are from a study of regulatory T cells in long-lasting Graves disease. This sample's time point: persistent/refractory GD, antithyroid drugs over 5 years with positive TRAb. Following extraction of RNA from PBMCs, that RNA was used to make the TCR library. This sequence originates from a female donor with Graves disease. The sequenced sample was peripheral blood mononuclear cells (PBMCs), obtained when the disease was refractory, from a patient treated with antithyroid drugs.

The CDR3 sequence: CAISDGNSNQPQHF. The CDR3 nucleotides read TGTGCCATCAGTGATGGGAATAGCAATCAGCCCCAGCATTTT. The chain couples TRBV10-3 to TRBJ1-5; no firm D call. V shed 3 bases and J shed 0 bases, with 6 bases lying between them. The germline V gene encodes CDR1 ENHRY and CDR2 SYGVKD. This CDR3 is built from 14 residues.